This is a list of T cell receptor beta chains from one sample in a study of T cell responses to AZD1222 COVID-19 vaccine. Libraries were prepared by immunoSEQ multiplex PCR; TCRdb keeps only in-frame clonotypes and omits some of them. The data show some 83,000 clones, approximately 90% seen once. Sequencing used peripheral blood, obtained on day 0 of AZD1222 vaccination. The receptor source for this set is an adult in good health. Both conserved end residues are part of each CDR3. A D gene is named only where the DNA matches it firmly. The listing skips clone size in some rows; elsewhere it reads once, few, many or a size class.

TRBJ1-1 NA NA TRBV3-1/TRBV3-2 TGTGCCAGCAGCCTCGGGGGGTACGCTGAAGCTTTCTTT CASSLGGYAEAFF
TRBJ2-2 NA NA TRBV3-1/TRBV3-2 TGTGCCAGCAGCCAAAGGGGTCGGTCGAACACCGGGGAGCTGTTTTTT CASSQRGRSNTGELFF
TRBJ1-6 NA NA TRBV28 TGTGCCAGCAGGGACCGAGGGCTTTCACCCCTCCACTTT CASRDRGLSPLHF
TRBJ2-2 NA NA TRBV6-6 TGTGCCAGCAGTTACACAGGCCTCCCTGCCACCGGGGAGCTGTTTTTT CASSYTGLPATGELFF
TRBJ2-4 NA NA TRBV18 TGTGCCAGCTCACCACAAAGGTTCTCGGGGCCGAAGGGTGCCAAAAACATTCAGTACTTC CASSPQRFSGPKGAKNIQYF
TRBJ1-1 NA NA TRBV6-5 TGTGCCAGCAGTTACGGTCCAGGAAACACTGAAGCTTTCTTT CASSYGPGNTEAFF
TRBJ1-1 NA NA TRBV14 TGTGCCAGCAGCCAGGCTGGAGGACACAGCACTGAAGCTTTCTTT CASSQAGGHSTEAFF
TRBJ1-2 NA NA TRBV4-1 TGCGCCAGCAGCCAAGATCAGGCAGGTCGAGCTAACTATGGCTACACCTTC CASSQDQAGRANYGYTF
TRBJ2-3 NA TRBD1 TRBV11-3 TGTGCCAGCAGCCCCGGACAGGGCGGCGGAGGTACGCAGTATTTT CASSPGQGGGGTQYF
TRBJ1-1 NA NA TRBV4-3 TGCGCCAGCAGCCTGCAGGGGTTCGCGACTGAAGCTTTCTTT CASSLQGFATEAFF
TRBJ1-1 once NA TRBV4-1 TGCGCCAGCAGCCAAGACGAACAGGTCGACACTGAAGCTTTCTTT CASSQDEQVDTEAFF
TRBJ2-7 NA NA TRBV28 TGTGCCAGCAGTTCCAGGACAGTCTTCTACGAGCAGTACTTC CASSSRTVFYEQYF
TRBJ2-5 NA TRBD2 TRBV4-1 TGCGCCAGCAGCCAGGGGGGGTGGGAGACCCAGTACTTC CASSQGGWETQYF
TRBJ1-1 NA NA TRBV5-1 TGCGCCAGCAGCTTGGGGTATTCGGTGAACATGAACACTGAAGCTTTCTTT CASSLGYSVNMNTEAFF
TRBJ1-1 NA NA TRBV5-8 TGTGCCAACCCTTCGCCAGGGCTCACTGAAGCTTTCTTT CANPSPGLTEAFF
TRBJ2-2 NA NA TRBV19 TGTGCCAGTAGTACTTGGGCTCCGACGAACACCGGGGAGCTGTTTTTT CASSTWAPTNTGELFF
TRBJ2-1 NA NA TRBV4-3 TGCGCCAGCAGCCAAGATGGGACGGGCTACAATGAGCAGTTCTTC CASSQDGTGYNEQFF
TRBJ2-5 NA NA TRBV6-5 TGTGCCAGCAGTTACACAACGGGGGACCCTAAAGAGACCCAGTACTTC CASSYTTGDPKETQYF
TRBJ1-1 NA NA TRBV19 TGTGCCAGTAGTTCCCTAGCTAGGAGCACTGAAGCTTTCTTT CASSSLARSTEAFF
TRBJ1-6 NA TRBD1 TRBV19 TGTGCCAGTATGGGGGGACAGTTGAGCTCCTATAATTCACCCCTCCACTTT CASMGGQLSSYNSPLHF
TRBJ2-2 NA NA TRBV3-1/TRBV3-2 TGTGCCAGCAGCCAATCAGGGGGGAACGGGGAGCTGTTTTTT CASSQSGGNGELFF
TRBJ1-5 NA TRBD1 TRBV14 TGTGCCAGCAGCCTCGGACAGGTCCCCTATCAGCCCCAGCATTTT CASSLGQVPYQPQHF
TRBJ1-5 NA TRBD1 TRBV7-6 TGTGCCAGCAGCTTACAAGGGGGCAGTCAGCCCCAGCATTTT CASSLQGGSQPQHF
TRBJ1-6 few NA TRBV30 TGTGCCTGGAGTGTTGGGGCCCCGGGGAATTCACCCCTCCACTTT CAWSVGAPGNSPLHF
TRBJ2-7 NA NA TRBV28 TGTGCCAGCAGTTTACTAATAGCGGTGGTCGCCTCCTACGAGCAGTACTTC CASSLLIAVVASYEQYF
TRBJ1-1 NA NA TRBV30 TGTGCCTGGAGTCCAAGGGGCGGGGCAGATGCTTTCTTT CAWSPRGGADAFF
TRBJ1-3 NA NA TRBV10-2 TGCGCCAGCAGTCAGGAGGGGGGCTCTGGAAACACCATATATTTT CASSQEGGSGNTIYF
TRBJ1-5 NA NA TRBV30 TGTGCCTGGAGTGTAGGGGGGAATAGCAATCAGCCCCAGCATTTT CAWSVGGNSNQPQHF
TRBJ1-5 NA NA TRBV12-3/TRBV12-4 TGTGCCAGCAGTTTAAGGCTCTTTCAGCCCCAGCATTTT CASSLRLFQPQHF
TRBJ2-6 few NA TRBV4-2 TGTGCCAGCAGCCAAGAAAAGGGGGCTGGGGCCAACGTCCTGACTTTC CASSQEKGAGANVLTF
TRBJ2-1 NA TRBD1 TRBV5-1 TGCGCCAGCAGCTTGGACGGACAGGGGTTCAATGAGCAGTTCTTC CASSLDGQGFNEQFF
TRBJ2-3 NA NA TRBV7-2 TGTGCCAGCAGCTTAGGGAGGCAGGGGGGAGATACGCAGTATTTT CASSLGRQGGDTQYF
TRBJ2-7 NA NA TRBV3-1/TRBV3-2 TGTGCCAGCAGGGTTACAGGGAACGACGAGCAGTACTTC CASRVTGNDEQYF
TRBJ2-7 NA NA TRBV18 TGTGCCAGCTCCGGACTGGGTTACGAGCAGTACTTC CASSGLGYEQYF
TRBJ1-2 NA NA TRBV18 TGTGCCAGCTCACCGGACGGAAACTATGGCTACACCTTC CASSPDGNYGYTF
TRBJ1-2 NA NA TRBV6-5 TGTGCCAGCAGTTACAGGACCCCTAGCTATGGCTACACCTTC CASSYRTPSYGYTF
TRBJ1-1 NA NA TRBV5-5 TGTGCCAGCAGCTTGCTTGTGGAGAACACTGAAGCTTTCTTT CASSLLVENTEAFF
TRBJ2-7 NA NA TRBV12-5 TGTGCTAGTGGTTACGAACGGTGGGTCGAGCAGTACTTC CASGYERWVEQYF
TRBJ1-2 NA TRBD1 TRBV19 TGTGCCAGTAGTACAGGGGGTGCAATCTATGAAGTGGCCTTC CASSTGGAIYEVAF
TRBJ1-1 NA NA TRBV2 TGTGCCACCGGCAGACGGACTCTGGGCACTGAAGCTTTCTTT CATGRRTLGTEAFF
TRBJ1-5 NA TRBD1 TRBV10-2 TGCGCCAGCTGGACAGGACAGTTCAATCAGCCCCAGCATTTT CASWTGQFNQPQHF
TRBJ2-3 NA TRBD1 TRBV4-1 TGCGCCAGCAGGGAGACAGGGAAAGATACGCAGTATTTT CASRETGKDTQYF
TRBJ2-3 NA NA TRBV19 TGTGCCAGTAGTATAGGACTTTTCAGCACAGATACGCAGTATTTT CASSIGLFSTDTQYF
TRBJ1-4 NA NA TRBV18 TGTGCCAGCTCACCAATGTCAGGGGCTAATGAAAAACTGTTTTTT CASSPMSGANEKLFF
TRBJ1-1 few NA TRBV6-5 TGTGCCAGCAGTCTCAGGAAAGAAGCTTTCTTT CASSLRKEAFF
TRBJ1-2 few TRBD1 TRBV6-6 TGTGCCAGCAGTTTGACAGGGGAAGCTAACTATGGCTACACCTTC CASSLTGEANYGYTF
TRBJ1-3 NA NA TRBV7-9 TGTGCCAGCAGCTTCCGGGATGGAAACACCATATATTTT CASSFRDGNTIYF
TRBJ2-1 NA NA TRBV10-3 TGTGCCATCAGTGATATGGGTAATGAGCAGTTCTTC CAISDMGNEQFF
TRBJ1-4 NA NA TRBV6-6 TGTGCCAGCAAGGGGGCAACTAATGAAAAACTGTTTTTT CASKGATNEKLFF
TRBJ1-6 NA NA TRBV9 TGTGCCAGCAGCCCAAGGGTTGGGAGCTCCTATAATTCACCCCTCCACTTT CASSPRVGSSYNSPLHF
TRBJ2-5 once TRBD1 TRBV7-3 TGTGCCAGCAGCCCCGACAGGGTTGGGACGGAGACCCAGTACTTC CASSPDRVGTETQYF
TRBJ1-1 once NA TRBV7-3 TGTGCCAGCAGTACCCGTAGGGGGACTGAAGCTTTCTTT CASSTRRGTEAFF